These 24 T cell receptor beta chains were sequenced from one sample in a study of cytomegalovirus exposure and HLA in healthy donors (dated by TCRdb to between 2016 and 2019). To prepare the library, the immunoSEQ multiplex PCR assay was applied. Here the immuneACCESS table is served through TCRdb, limited to in-frame sequences with V and J called. Missing clones are a known gap in these copies; in checked studies unresolved V genes cover under half, and the rest lacks a known reason. The sample table holds approximately 160,000 clones, of which roughly 84% were seen once. The top ten hold approximately 10% of the sample. Material: PBMCs. These TCRs come from a man aged 25-45 years in good health and CMV-seropositive.

The rearrangement joins TRBV4-3 to TRBJ1-5; unclear D gene. Germline V gives CDR1 LGHNA, CDR2 YSLEER. This CDR3 contains 16 residues. Trimming removed 0 bases at V and 6 bases at J, with 15 bases between. CDR3 protein: CASSQDSGPSSQPQHF. The CDR3 DNA follows: TGCGCCAGCAGCCAAGATTCAGGTCCCTCGAGTCAGCCCCAGCATTTT.

V usage is TRBV5-1 and J usage is TRBJ2-1; D is possibly TRBD2 (6 bases). Germline V CDR1 and CDR2: SGHRS, YFSETQ. V lost 4 bases and J 6 bases, leaving 20 bases between the germline ends. This CDR3 contains 16 residues. The CDR3 nucleotides are TGCGCCAGCAGCGTGGACTCCGACGTGGGAGGCAATGAGCAGTTCTTC. It codes for CASSVDSDVGGNEQFF.

J is TRBJ1-5 and V is TRBV2; 7 nucleotides agree with TRBD1. The CDR3 sequence is 15 residues long. From germline, CDR1 is SNHLY and CDR2 FYNNEI. Trimming removed 1 base from V and 2 bases from J; junction bases left unmatched: 2. The CDR3 region has the DNA TGTGCCAGCAGTGAAGTGGACAGGCGCAATCAGCCCCAGCATTTT. Translating gives CASSEVDRRNQPQHF.

The rearrangement joins TRBV9 to TRBJ2-1; TRBD1 matches 8 bases. Unmatched junction bases numbered 6, after V lost 3 bases and J lost 1 base. The CDR3 spans 16 residues. CDR1 and CDR2 (germline): SGDLS, YYNGEE. For the CDR3, the DNA is TGTGCCAGCAGCGAGTGGGGACAGGCGTCCTACAATGAGCAGTTCTTC. Its translation: CASSEWGQASYNEQFF. Together with reference TRBV9 and TRBJ2-1, the CDR3 gives the full variable domain: DSGVTQTPKHLITATGQRVTLRCSPRSGDLSVYWYQQSLDQGLQFLIQYYNGEERAKGNILERFSAQQFPDLHSELNLSSLELGDSALYFCASSEWGQASYNEQFFGPGTRLTVL.

This chain joins TRBV7-6 and TRBJ2-1; 14 bases match TRBD2. CDR3 length: 18 amino acids. Germline V CDR1 and CDR2: SGHVS, FNYEAQ. The trim removed 5 bases at V and 0 bases at J, leaving 6 bases unmatched. This chain's CDR3 is CASSPGLAGDSSYNEQFF. CDR3 in DNA: TGTGCCAGCAGCCCGGGACTAGCGGGAGACAGCTCCTACAATGAGCAGTTCTTC.

This clone was recorded only once. The genes are TRBV2 and TRBJ2-5; no clear D. The V and J ends lost 4 bases and 3 bases respectively, with 9 bases between them. CDR1 SNHLY and CDR2 FYNNEI come from the germline V gene. The CDR3 is 13 amino acids. The CDR3 spells CASSVSLEETQYF. CDR3 DNA sequence: TGTGCCAGCAGTGTATCCCTAGAAGAGACCCAGTACTTC.

The J gene is TRBJ2-7, the V gene TRBV7-8; D is tentatively TRBD1 or TRBD2 (5 bases each). CDR3 length equals 13 residues. Germline CDR1 and CDR2: SGHVS and FQNEAQ. Between the trimmed V and J ends, which lost 5 bases and 3 bases, there was a span of 11 bases. CDR3 sequence reads: CASSLEGYYEQYF. In DNA form, the CDR3 reads TGTGCCAGCAGCCTAGAGGGGTACTACGAGCAGTACTTC.

This sequence joins TRBV30 and TRBJ1-1; D is ambiguous. V lost 3 bases and J 7 bases, leaving 9 bases between the germline ends. This CDR3 is 11 amino acids long. Germline V CDR1 and CDR2: GTSNPN, SVGIG (reference sequence). The CDR3 DNA follows: TGTGCCTGGAGCGCTCAGTTTGAAGCTTTCTTT. The encoded protein is CAWSAQFEAFF.

The DNA for the CDR3 is TGTGCCAGTAGTCTTGATAATCACAAAGGCTACACCTTC. This gives the protein CASSLDNHKGYTF. The chain uses TRBV19 and TRBJ1-2; no firm D call. CDR3 length equals 13 residues. Germline loops: CDR1 LNHDA, CDR2 SQIVND (reference sequence). Between the trimmed V and J ends, which lost 5 bases and 8 bases, there was a span of 15 bases.

CDR3 loop: CASSARAGVNYGYTF. CDR3 bases: TGTGCCAGCAGCGCCAGGGCAGGGGTCAACTATGGCTACACCTTC. The gene calls are TRBV2 and TRBJ1-2; a possible D gene is TRBD1 (6 bases). Germline lookup yields CDR1 SNHLY and CDR2 FYNNEI. Trimming took 6 bases from V and 2 from J, leaving 16 bases between them. The CDR3 loop spans 15 amino acids. The complete variable domain, with remaining parts taken from reference TRBV2 and TRBJ1-2, reads EPEVTQTPSHQVTQMGQEVILRCVPISNHLYFYWYRQILGQKVEFLVSFYNNEISEKSEIFDDQFSVERPDGSNFTLKIRSTKLEDSAMYFCASSARAGVNYGYTFGSGTRLTVV.

This chain links TRBV18 with TRBJ1-1; no clear D. The V gene lost 3 bases and the J gene lost 1 base, with 12 bases spanning the gap. CDR3 size: 15 residues. From germline, CDR1 is KGHSH and CDR2 LQKENI. The CDR3: CASSPATPPNTEAFF. The CDR3 nucleotides read TGTGCCAGCTCACCCGCGACACCCCCGAACACTGAAGCTTTCTTT.

V and J are TRBV2 and TRBJ2-5; D is perhaps TRBD1 (6 bases). V shed 7 bases and J shed 5 bases, with 17 bases lying between them. In germline, CDR1 is SNHLY, CDR2 FYNNEI. The CDR3 is made up of 14 amino acids. The CDR3 region is CASKGVAGAETQYF. DNA for the CDR3: TGTGCCAGCAAAGGCGTGGCAGGGGCGGAGACCCAGTACTTC.

The chain employs TRBV6-5 and TRBJ2-3; TRBD2 is a possible D gene (5 bases). CDR1 and CDR2 (germline): MNHEY, SVGAGI. The CDR3 is 14 amino acids. V lost 6 bases and J lost 4, with 14 bases in between. The CDR3 DNA reads as TGTGCCAGCAGGACGGGGTCGGGGTCAGATACGCAGTATTTT. It codes for CASRTGSGSDTQYF.

CDR3 amino acids: CASSLSGGTGNTIYF. The CDR3 DNA reads TGTGCCAGCAGTTTATCGGGGGGAACCGGAAACACCATATATTTT. The chain couples TRBV27 to TRBJ1-3, with TRBD1 as a possible D gene (5 bases). Germline loops: CDR1 MNHEY, CDR2 SMNVEV (reference sequence). The CDR3 is made up of 15 amino acids. Trimming shortened V by 0 bases and J by 4 bases, and 10 bases separated the two germline ends.

This clone was observed a handful of times. The chain employs TRBV19 and TRBJ2-7, with 13 bases aligning to TRBD2. Germline V gene lookup returns CDR1 LNHDA and CDR2 SQIVND (reference sequence). This CDR3 comprises 16 residues. Trimming took 5 bases from V and 3 from J; bases not matched to a gene: 7. The DNA of the CDR3 is TGTGCCAGTAGTCTTGGACTAGCGGGGGCCTTCTACGAGCAGTACTTC. This gives the protein CASSLGLAGAFYEQYF.

Many counts were recorded for this clone. V gene TRBV25-1 combines with J gene TRBJ1-2, with TRBD1 matching 8 bases. The CDR3 runs to 15 residues. Trimming cost V 6 bases and J 6 bases; bases outside gene matches: 12. The V gene's germline CDR1 is MGHDK and CDR2 SYGVNS. Here the CDR3 reads CASRAPEGQGNGYTF. Here the CDR3 DNA reads TGTGCCAGCAGGGCCCCTGAAGGACAGGGAAATGGCTACACCTTC.

The gene calls are TRBV5-6 and TRBJ1-1, with unresolved D. Trimming removed 0 bases at V and 12 bases at J, with 15 bases between. This CDR3 spans 13 amino acids. In germline, CDR1 is SGHDT, CDR2 YYEEEE. The CDR3 loop reads CASSLGHQIQTFF. The CDR3 DNA is TGTGCCAGCAGCTTGGGACACCAAATACAGACTTTCTTT.

This chain joins TRBV5-1 and TRBJ1-3, with D possibly matching TRBD1 (6 bases). The CDR3 has 14 amino acids. Germline V CDR1 and CDR2: SGHRS, YFSETQ. The V end lost 3 bases, the J end lost 1 base, and 8 bases lay between the germline ends. CDR3 sequence (DNA): TGCGCCAGCAGCTCCGGGACATCTGGAAACACCATATATTTT. This gives the protein CASSSGTSGNTIYF.

Regarding this clone: This CDR3 is also generated by other DNA sequences in the sample. The rearrangement uses TRBV30 and TRBJ2-3; possibly TRBD2 for D (6 bases). Trimming cost V 0 bases and J 3 bases, with 10 bases left between them. The CDR3 extends over 14 amino acids. Germline V gene sequence: CDR1 GTSNPN, CDR2 SVGIG (reference sequence). Here the CDR3 DNA reads TGTGCCTGGAGTGTGGGCGCGGGGACAGATACGCAGTATTTT. As protein: CAWSVGAGTDTQYF.

The genes are TRBV5-1 and TRBJ2-1, with TRBD1 as a possible D gene (6 bases). The CDR3 runs to 14 residues. The V gene lost 0 bases and the J gene lost 3 bases, with 7 bases spanning the gap. Germline values: CDR1 SGHRS, CDR2 YFSETQ. CDR3 nucleotide sequence: TGCGCCAGCAGCTTGGGGACAGACTACAATGAGCAGTTCTTC. Translation: CASSLGTDYNEQFF.

The chain employs TRBV7-2 and TRBJ2-1; D perhaps matches TRBD2 (6 bases). The germline V gene has CDR1 SGHTA and CDR2 FQGNSA. The CDR3 is 17 residues long. The V end lost 7 bases, the J end lost 5 bases, and 24 bases lay between the germline ends. In DNA, the CDR3 is TGTGCCAGCACCGTATTACCCGAGACTAGGGACCACAATGAGCAGTTCTTC. Translating it yields CASTVLPETRDHNEQFF.

The V call is TRBV27, the J call TRBJ2-7; 12 positions match TRBD2. Trimming cost V 5 bases and J 5 bases; bases outside gene matches: 10. This CDR3 contains 16 residues. CDR1 and CDR2 from the germline V gene are MNHEY and SMNVEV (reference sequence). Written as DNA, the CDR3 is TGTGCCAGCAGTCCCTTCCTAGCGGGGGGGAAACACGAGCAGTACTTC. Its translation: CASSPFLAGGKHEQYF.

This clone has more than one count but fewer than ten. The V and J genes are TRBV18 and TRBJ1-5; 7 bases fit TRBD1. V lost 3 bases and J lost 2; bases outside the gene matches: 1. CDR1 KGHSH and CDR2 LQKENI come from the germline V gene. This CDR3 contains 14 residues. The CDR3 here is CASSPTGGNQPQHF. The CDR3 coding sequence is TGTGCCAGCTCACCTACAGGGGGCAATCAGCCCCAGCATTTT.

The chain joins TRBV11-1 to TRBJ2-7; D is possibly TRBD2 (5 bases). This CDR3 region has 14 residues. Germline V gives CDR1 SGHAT, CDR2 FQDESV (reference sequence). The V gene lost 5 bases and the J gene lost 7 bases, with 18 bases spanning the gap. The CDR3, as DNA: TGTGCCAGCAGCCCTGGGCGAGGGATGGGGGAGCAGTACTTC. It codes for CASSPGRGMGEQYF.